Listed below are T cell receptor beta chains from one sample, sequenced in a study of T cell responses to AZD1222 COVID-19 vaccine. The assay was immunoSEQ multiplex PCR, and TCRdb's table has in-frame clones only and misses some. The repertoire holds about 120,000 clones, with about 86% as singletons. Sequenced here: peripheral blood, sampled 28 days after the second AZD1222 dose. The receptor source for this set is an adult who received the AZD1222 COVID-19 vaccine. CDR3s include the opening cysteine and the closing phenylalanine or tryptophan.

V gene,J gene,CDR3 protein
TRBV7-9,TRBJ2-2,CASSLGGLAGPEAGELFF
TRBV19,TRBJ1-4,CASSLTGATNEKLFF
TRBV27,TRBJ1-2,CASSASGLYGYTF
TRBV4-3,TRBJ2-3,CASSQDPGSGTDTQYF
TRBV18,TRBJ2-3,CASSPSLGGGADTQYF
TRBV3-1/TRBV3-2,TRBJ1-4,CASSAQGNNEKLFF
TRBV5-1,TRBJ2-3,CASSSRDRDTDTQYF
TRBV4-3,TRBJ1-6,CASSQKSGSGSPLHF
TRBV25-1,TRBJ2-7,CASEPFSGTGYEQYF
TRBV6-5,TRBJ1-6,CASSYMGSYNSPLHF
TRBV19,TRBJ1-2,CASSFRLPDNGYTF
TRBV5-1,TRBJ1-1,CASSQVAGPRAFF
TRBV24-1,TRBJ1-5,CATSDGGQGRNQPQHF
TRBV28,TRBJ2-2,CASRTGAGGGTGELFF
TRBV9,TRBJ2-5,CASSVGSGQRETQYF
TRBV6-5,TRBJ2-7,CASIMDRVGEQYF
TRBV11-2,TRBJ2-7,CASSLVGQGAYEQYF
TRBV25-1,TRBJ2-3,CASSDRTQDTQYF
TRBV9,TRBJ2-5,CASGREETQYF
TRBV4-1,TRBJ2-7,CASSQDPGTGGIEQYF
TRBV7-9,TRBJ2-7,CASSQDKWDYEQYF
TRBV10-1,TRBJ2-5,CASSEHRQETQYF
TRBV10-1,TRBJ1-2,CASSETGTNYGYTF
TRBV5-8,TRBJ2-7,CASSLLWNEQYF
TRBV7-9,TRBJ2-1,CASSPRGIGGGGVLGEQFF
TRBV7-2,TRBJ1-4,CASSLVTGTGREKLFF
TRBV14,TRBJ1-2,CASSPNRVGYGYTF
TRBV13,TRBJ1-5,CASSFGAGPNQPQHF
TRBV4-3,TRBJ1-5,CASSPGRGTGWEPQHF
TRBV19,TRBJ1-5,CASSIATGSNSNQPQHF
TRBV5-1,TRBJ2-7,CASSSGTAAYEQYF